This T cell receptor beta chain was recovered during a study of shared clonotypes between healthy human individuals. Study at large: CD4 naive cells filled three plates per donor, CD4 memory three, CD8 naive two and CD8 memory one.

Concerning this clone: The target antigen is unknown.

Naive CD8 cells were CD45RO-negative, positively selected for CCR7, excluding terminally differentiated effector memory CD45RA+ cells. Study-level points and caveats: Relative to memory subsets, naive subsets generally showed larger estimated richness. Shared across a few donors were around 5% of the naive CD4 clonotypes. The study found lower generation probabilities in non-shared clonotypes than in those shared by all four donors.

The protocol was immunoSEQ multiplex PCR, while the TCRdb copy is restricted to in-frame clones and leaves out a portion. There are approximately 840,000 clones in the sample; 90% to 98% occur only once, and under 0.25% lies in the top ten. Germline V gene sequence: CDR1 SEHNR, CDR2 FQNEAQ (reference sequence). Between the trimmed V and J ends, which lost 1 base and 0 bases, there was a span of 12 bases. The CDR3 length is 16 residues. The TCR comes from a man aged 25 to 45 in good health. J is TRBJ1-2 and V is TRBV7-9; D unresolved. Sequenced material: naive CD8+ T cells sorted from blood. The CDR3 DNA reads TGTGCCAGCAGCTTAGAGACGGCCCCAGCTAACTATGGCTACACCTTC. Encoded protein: CASSLETAPANYGYTF.